The sequence of this T cell receptor beta chain was determined in a study of cytomegalovirus exposure and HLA in healthy donors. This CDR3 contains 18 residues. Germline V CDR1 and CDR2: ENHRY, SYGVKD. Trimming removed 2 bases from V and 0 bases from J; junction bases left unmatched: 5. The PCR ran on 60 Vbeta and 13 Jbeta primers. The protocol was immunoSEQ multiplex PCR, while the TCRdb copy is restricted to in-frame clones and leaves out a portion. The sample yields about 140,000 clones, about 80% seen once. This receptor was taken from a male donor in good health and CMV-seropositive. This sequence joins TRBV10-3 and TRBJ1-5; TRBD1 matches at 12 bases. Sequenced material: PBMCs. CDR3 DNA: TGTGCCATCAGTGAGCCGGGACAGGGGGCAGATAGCAATCAGCCCCAGCATTTT. This codes for CAISEPGQGADSNQPQHF.